This T cell receptor (beta chain) originates from a study of shared clonotypes between healthy human individuals. The naive CD8 fraction comprised CD45RO-negative cells positively selected for CCR7 and excluded terminally differentiated effector memory CD45RA+ cells. Sequencing used immunoSEQ multiplex PCR; TCRdb keeps in-frame clones, though not all of them. The data show fewer than 1 million clones, approximately 97% seen once. Germline V gene sequence: CDR1 SGHAT, CDR2 FQNNGV. This CDR3 is 15 amino acids long. The germline V and J ends were trimmed by 0 bases and 12 bases, with 20 bases remaining between them. In this sample, this clone turned up once. What it recognizes is unknown. General study results and limits: The study generally estimated greater richness for naive than memory subsets.

The J gene is TRBJ1-1, the V gene TRBV11-2; D might be TRBD1 (5 bases). The receptor's source is a man aged 25 to 40 in good health. Sequenced material: naive CD8+ T cells sorted from blood. The CDR3 region has the DNA TGTGCCAGCAGCTTAGAGGTCGGGGGAGGTCCGAAAACTTTCTTT. The encoded protein is CASSLEVGGGPKTFF.